These 25 T cell receptor beta chains originate from one sample sequenced in a study of blood T cell repertoires in COVID-19. Only in-frame clones appear in the TCRdb table, and some are missing; sequencing was by immunoSEQ multiplex PCR. The data hold around 500,000 clones, with around nine tenths observed a single time. Sample: PBMCs or T cells enriched from blood (not recorded which). The receptors stem from a woman between 40 and 50 years old who had recovered from COVID-19.

This chain uses TRBV27 with TRBJ1-1; D is unclear. V was shortened by 4 bases and J by 3 bases, with 18 bases between the two germline ends. The V gene's germline CDR1 is MNHEY and CDR2 SMNVEV (reference sequence). There are 16 residues in the CDR3. CDR3 sequence: CASSSKRVYSDTEAFF. In nucleotides, the CDR3 is TGTGCCAGCAGTTCAAAGAGGGTTTATTCGGACACTGAAGCTTTCTTT.

The chain is built from TRBV5-1 and TRBJ2-5; no clear D. This CDR3 region has 14 residues. V was trimmed by 3 bases and J by 4 bases, leaving 13 bases between them. CDR1 and CDR2 from the germline V gene are SGHRS and YFSETQ. CDR3 loop: CASSSHGVRETQYF. The CDR3 region has the DNA TGCGCCAGCAGCTCGCACGGTGTACGAGAGACCCAGTACTTC. The full variable domain, rest sourced from reference TRBV5-1 and TRBJ2-5, is KAGVTQTPRYLIKTRGQQVTLSCSPISGHRSVSWYQQTPGQGLQFLFEYFSETQRNKGNFPGRFSGRQFSNSRSEMNVSTLELGDSALYLCASSSHGVRETQYFGPGTRLLVL.

V is TRBV5-1 and J is TRBJ1-1; D possibly corresponds to TRBD1 (5 bases). The CDR3 has 15 amino acids. The V end was cut by 5 bases, the J end by 0 bases, with 14 bases between. The V gene's germline CDR1 is SGHRS and CDR2 YFSETQ. The DNA for the CDR3 is TGCGCCAGCAGGTCGGGGGACGGGATGAACACTGAAGCTTTCTTT. Protein product: CASRSGDGMNTEAFF.

Details on this clone: Other DNA sequences from this sample encode an identical CDR3 as well. As DNA, the CDR3 is TGTGCCAGCAGCCGCAACCTGGGACTAGCGGGAGCGTGGAAAAATGAGCAGTTCTTC. Translating it yields CASSRNLGLAGAWKNEQFF. The V gene is TRBV7-2, the J gene TRBJ2-1; TRBD2 matches at 14 bases. Germline-derived CDR1 and CDR2 are SGHTA and FQGNSA. This CDR3 is built from 19 residues. Trimming removed 5 bases from V and 7 bases from J; junction bases left unmatched: 16. Complete variable domain (other parts from reference TRBV7-2 and TRBJ2-1): GAGVSQSPSNKVTEKGKDVELRCDPISGHTALYWYRQSLGQGLEFLIYFQGNSAPDKSGLPSDRFSAERTGGSVSTLTIQRTQQEDSAVYLCASSRNLGLAGAWKNEQFFGPGTRLTVL.

This chain links TRBV11-3 with TRBJ1-4; D is perhaps TRBD1 (5 bases). Germline V gives CDR1 SGHNT, CDR2 YENEEA. The CDR3 extends over 16 amino acids. The V gene lost 6 bases and the J gene lost 0 bases, with 14 bases spanning the gap. The CDR3 DNA follows: TGTGCCAGCAGTCCGAACCGGGGGGCAACTAATGAAAAACTGTTTTTT. It translates to CASSPNRGATNEKLFF. Drawing the rest from reference TRBV11-3 and TRBJ1-4, the complete variable domain is EAGVVQSPRYKIIEKKQPVAFWCNPISGHNTLYWYLQNLGQGPELLIRYENEEAVDDSQLPKDRFSAERLKGVDSTLKIQPAELGDSAVYLCASSPNRGATNEKLFFGSGTQLSVL.

The chain has TRBV6-5 and TRBJ1-3; D remains unclear. The CDR3 length is 15 residues. Germline V gene sequence: CDR1 MNHEY, CDR2 SVGAGI. With 4 bases removed from V and 9 bases from J, the gap between germline ends came to 19 bases. This CDR3 reads CASSSDAYGKPTIYF. The CDR3 nucleotides are TGTGCCAGCAGTTCCGACGCCTACGGGAAACCCACCATATATTTT.

This chain connects TRBV19 to TRBJ1-2, with 8 bases that match TRBD1. The germline V gene encodes CDR1 LNHDA and CDR2 SQIVND (reference sequence). The CDR3 is 13 amino acids. The ends lost 5 bases at V and 6 bases at J; junction bases unmatched: 5. The chain's CDR3 is CASSLTGVDGYTF. In DNA, the CDR3 is TGTGCCAGTAGTCTGACAGGGGTGGATGGCTACACCTTC.

The chain joins TRBV2 to TRBJ1-4; D gene uncertain. Germline V gene lookup returns CDR1 SNHLY and CDR2 FYNNEI. The CDR3 extends over 15 amino acids. Trimming removed 6 bases from V and 1 base from J, with 12 bases in between. The CDR3 loop is CASSGSRGTNEKLFF. The CDR3 bases are TGTGCCAGCAGCGGGAGTCGGGGAACTAATGAAAAACTGTTTTTT.

The J gene is TRBJ1-1, the V gene TRBV12-5, with a weak D call TRBD1 (5 bases). The CDR3 has 15 residues. The germline V gene encodes CDR1 LGHNT and CDR2 FRNRAP. V was pared by 0 bases and J by 6 bases, with 14 bases between. The CDR3 spells CASGLVISGRAEAFF. CDR3 nucleotides: TGTGCTAGTGGTTTGGTAATTTCAGGGAGGGCTGAAGCTTTCTTT.

The V gene is TRBV25-1, the J gene TRBJ2-2; 11 bases are a match to TRBD1. J lost 7 bases, V lost 6 bases, and 10 bases had no gene match. Looked up from germline, CDR1 is MGHDK and CDR2 is SYGVNS. CDR3 size: 16 residues. Here the CDR3 DNA reads TGTGCCAGCAGAGGGCTTCCGGGACAGGGGGTCGGGGAGCTGTTTTTT. Its translation is CASRGLPGQGVGELFF.

The count of this clone is one. The rearrangement links TRBV7-2 to TRBJ1-5, with TRBD1 as a possible D gene (5 bases). V lost 5 bases to trimming and J lost 5 bases, with 19 bases between them. The CDR3 totals 16 residues. CDR1 and CDR2 (germline): SGHTA, FQGNSA. The CDR3 DNA reads as TGTGCCAGCAGCCCGTCCCCGACAGCACGTTATCAGCCCCAGCATTTT. This translates into CASSPSPTARYQPQHF.

This clone was detected a few times. The CDR3, as DNA: TGTGCCAGCTACAGGGTACACACCGGGGAGCTGTTTTTT. Translation gives CASYRVHTGELFF. The V call is TRBV6-5, the J call TRBJ2-2, with D tentatively TRBD1 (6 bases). This CDR3 region has 13 residues. Per germline, CDR1 MNHEY and CDR2 SVGAGI. The V and J ends lost 8 bases and 3 bases respectively, with 10 bases between them.

The CDR3 sequence is CASSLWQGAYEQYF. As DNA, the CDR3 is TGTGCCAGCAGCTTATGGCAGGGGGCGTACGAGCAGTACTTC. The chain employs TRBV7-2 and TRBJ2-7, with 8 bases fitting TRBD1. This CDR3 has 14 amino acids. Germline assignment: CDR1 SGHTA and CDR2 FQGNSA. Unmatched junction bases numbered 4, after V lost 2 bases and J lost 4 bases.

The rearrangement joins TRBV29-1 to TRBJ2-2; 12 nucleotides align to TRBD2. Germline assignment: CDR1 SQVTM and CDR2 ANQGSEA. J was trimmed by 5 bases and V by 7 bases; bases with no gene match: 11. The CDR3 is 16 amino acids. Here the CDR3 reads CSALKLAGGVTGELFF. The CDR3 nucleotides are TGCAGCGCCCTAAAACTAGCGGGAGGTGTTACCGGGGAGCTGTTTTTT.

This clone showed up just once. The chain joins TRBV3-1 (or the pseudogene TRBV3-2) to TRBJ2-3; 8 nucleotides line up with TRBD2. CDR3 size: 15 residues. V gave up 4 bases and J gave up 2 bases; unmatched junction bases: 5. Germline assignment: CDR1 LGHDT and CDR2 YNNKEL (reference sequence). CDR3 loop: CASSPRGGDTDTQYF. CDR3 DNA sequence: TGTGCCAGCAGCCCCCGGGGGGGAGACACAGATACGCAGTATTTT.

V usage is TRBV20-1 and J usage is TRBJ2-7; 8 bases fit TRBD1. CDR3 length: 14 amino acids. J was trimmed by 4 bases and V by 3 bases; bases with no gene match: 8. The germline CDR1 and CDR2 sequences are DFQATT and SNEGSKA (reference sequence). The CDR3 bases are TGCAGTGCTAGTGTGCCAGGGGGCGGGTACGAGCAGTACTTC. Its translation: CSASVPGGGYEQYF.

The chain joins TRBV12-5 to TRBJ2-5, with TRBD1 identical over 8 bases. The trim removed 5 bases at V and 1 base at J, leaving 9 bases unmatched. The CDR3 spans 16 residues. CDR1 LGHNT and CDR2 FRNRAP come from the germline V gene. The DNA for the CDR3 is TGTGCTAGTGGTCCCGGACAGGGACAAGGCCAAGAGACCCAGTACTTC. Its protein is CASGPGQGQGQETQYF.

A few counts support this clone. This chain uses TRBV15 with TRBJ1-1; D is unresolved. The CDR3 runs to 15 residues. Germline V gene lookup returns CDR1 LNHNV and CDR2 YYDKDF (reference sequence). Between the trimmed V and J ends, which lost 0 bases and 2 bases, there was a span of 10 bases. The CDR3: CATSRDDKVNTEAFF. The DNA of the CDR3 is TGTGCCACCAGCAGAGATGACAAGGTTAACACTGAAGCTTTCTTT.

The chain's CDR3 is CASSPGTGISGANVLTF. The CDR3 DNA is TGTGCCAGCAGTCCCGGGACAGGGATCTCTGGGGCCAACGTCCTGACTTTC. V and J are TRBV2 and TRBJ2-6; 9 bases match TRBD1. Germline values: CDR1 SNHLY, CDR2 FYNNEI. This CDR3 has 17 amino acids. The ends lost 5 bases at V and 0 bases at J; junction bases unmatched: 5.

This chain joins TRBV11-3 and TRBJ2-7, with TRBD1 matching 7 bases. Trimming cost V 5 bases and J 2 bases; bases outside gene matches: 6. Looked up from germline, CDR1 is SGHNT and CDR2 is YENEEA. The CDR3 loop spans 14 amino acids. The CDR3 loop reads CASSRQDRPYEQYF. The CDR3 nucleotides are TGTGCCAGCAGCCGACAGGACAGGCCCTACGAGCAGTACTTC.

This chain connects TRBV5-1 to TRBJ2-3; TRBD1 might be the D (5 bases). Per germline, CDR1 SGHRS and CDR2 YFSETQ. The germline V and J ends were trimmed by 5 bases and 0 bases, with 10 bases remaining between them. The CDR3 contains 14 residues. The DNA of the CDR3 is TGCGCCAGCAGGGACGGACATAGCACAGATACGCAGTATTTT. Protein: CASRDGHSTDTQYF.

The chain is built from TRBV28 and TRBJ2-7; possibly TRBD2 for D (6 bases). Between the trimmed V and J ends, which lost 6 bases and 4 bases, there was a span of 19 bases. CDR1 is MDHEN and CDR2 is SYDVKM in the germline V gene. The CDR3 runs to 15 residues. The chain's CDR3 is CASSPGGPDIYEQYF. As DNA, the CDR3 is TGTGCCAGCAGCCCCGGGGGACCGGATATTTACGAGCAGTACTTC.

The chain combines TRBV7-2 with TRBJ2-5; D may be TRBD2 (6 bases). Germline CDR1 reads SGHTA; CDR2 reads FQGNSA. The CDR3 covers 16 residues. The V gene lost 5 bases and the J gene lost 5 bases, with 21 bases spanning the gap. This CDR3 reads CASSRPGTRGRETQYF. For the CDR3, the DNA is TGTGCCAGCAGCCGGCCCGGGACTCGAGGGAGGGAGACCCAGTACTTC.

Points on this clone: Other DNA sequences in this sample translate to the same CDR3. V gene TRBV3-1 (or the pseudogene TRBV3-2) combines with J gene TRBJ1-3, with D perhaps TRBD1 (6 bases). V shed 3 bases and J shed 0 bases, with 6 bases lying between them. The CDR3 runs 14 residues. The germline CDR1 and CDR2 sequences are LGHDT and YNNKEL (reference sequence). The CDR3 DNA reads TGTGCCAGCAGCCACAGGGGCTCTGGAAACACCATATATTTT. The encoded protein is CASSHRGSGNTIYF.

The chain is built from TRBV29-1 and TRBJ1-1; 9 nucleotides match TRBD1. V trimming: 5 bases; J trimming: 8 bases; junction bases outside the gene matches: 12. Germline CDR1 and CDR2: SQVTM and ANQGSEA. The CDR3 has 14 residues. This chain's CDR3 is CSVLGGDGTGEAFF. The CDR3 DNA is TGCAGCGTTTTGGGGGGCGACGGGACAGGGGAAGCTTTCTTT.